The next 21 T cell receptor beta chains were all read from a single sample in a study of blood T cell repertoires in COVID-19. The assay was immunoSEQ multiplex PCR, and TCRdb's table has in-frame clones only and misses some. The data contain 190,000 or so clones, roughly 85% of them singletons. Sequencing used PBMCs or T cells enriched from blood (not recorded which). These receptors all come from a man between 40 and 49 years old who had recovered from COVID-19.

This chain links TRBV5-1 with TRBJ2-7; 7 nucleotides align to TRBD2. The CDR3 consists of 15 residues. After removal of 4 bases from V and 1 base from J, the junction contained 8 bases not matched to a gene. Germline V gene data show CDR1 as SGHRS and CDR2 as YFSETQ. The CDR3 DNA reads as TGCGCCAGCAGCACCGGGGGAGGGGCTTCCTACGAGCAGTACTTC. Translation gives CASSTGGGASYEQYF.

The chain uses TRBV3-1 (or the pseudogene TRBV3-2) and TRBJ2-1; 9 bases align to TRBD2. Germline assignment: CDR1 LGHDT and CDR2 YNNKEL (reference sequence). The CDR3 is made up of 14 amino acids. Losses at the gene ends were 1 base for V and 8 bases for J; bases not matched to a gene: 3. The CDR3 coding sequence is TGTGCCAGCAGCCAAGGTAGCGGGAGTTATGAGCAGTTCTTC. Protein: CASSQGSGSYEQFF.

The V gene is TRBV3-1 (or the pseudogene TRBV3-2), the J gene TRBJ1-1; the D gene is possibly TRBD1 (6 bases). CDR3 length equals 18 residues. Germline V CDR1 and CDR2: LGHDT, YNNKEL (reference sequence). Trimming left V 3 bases short and J 1 base short, with 21 bases between. The CDR3 here is CASSHRWGGAPPNTEAFF. The CDR3 DNA reads as TGTGCCAGCAGCCATCGGTGGGGGGGGGCTCCCCCGAACACTGAAGCTTTCTTT.

This chain joins TRBV21-1 and TRBJ1-5; TRBD1 was called by the table and not checked on the DNA. TRBV21-1 is described as a pseudogene. This CDR3 region has 20 residues. CDR3 residues: CASSKERPGQATYSNQPQHF. DNA of the CDR3: TGTGCCAGCAGCAAAGAGAGGCCGGGACAGGCGACCTATAGCAATCAGCCCCAGCATTTT.

This chain links TRBV7-2 with TRBJ2-2; D is unclear. CDR1 SGHTA and CDR2 FQGNSA come from the germline V gene. V lost 3 bases to trimming and J lost 4 bases, with 9 bases between them. The CDR3 consists of 14 residues. CDR3 protein: CASSFTPGTGELFF. CDR3 DNA: TGTGCCAGCAGCTTTACCCCGGGCACCGGGGAGCTGTTTTTT.

The gene calls are TRBV7-2 and TRBJ2-2, with TRBD2 matching 9 bases. The germline V gene has CDR1 SGHTA and CDR2 FQGNSA. This CDR3 has 16 residues. V shed 7 bases, J shed 0 bases, and the junction held 6 bases outside the gene matches. CDR3 bases: TGTGCCAGCAAGTTAAGGACTAGCGCGAACACCGGGGAGCTGTTTTTT. Translated: CASKLRTSANTGELFF.

Points on this clone: Other DNA sequences in this sample translate to the same CDR3. The rearrangement uses TRBV12-3 or TRBV12-4 and TRBJ2-7; D is perhaps TRBD1 (5 bases). The CDR3 covers 13 residues. V lost 1 base, J lost 3 bases, and 7 bases lay in between. The CDR3 here is CASSLGQSYEQYF. Here the CDR3 DNA reads TGTGCCAGCAGTTTAGGACAGAGCTACGAGCAGTACTTC.

The J gene is TRBJ1-1, the V gene TRBV19; 7 bases are a match to TRBD1. With V trimmed by 3 bases and J by 0 bases, 4 bases remained unmatched. CDR3 length equals 15 residues. From germline, CDR1 is LNHDA and CDR2 SQIVND (reference sequence). CDR3 nucleotides: TGTGCCAGTAGTATTGACAGGGCTTTGAACACTGAAGCTTTCTTT. It yields the protein CASSIDRALNTEAFF. The entire variable domain, with the rest obtained from reference TRBV19 and TRBJ1-1, is as follows: DGGITQSPKYLFRKEGQNVTLSCEQNLNHDAMYWYRQDPGQGLRLIYYSQIVNDFQKGDIAEGYSVSREKKESFPLTVTSAQKNPTAFYLCASSIDRALNTEAFFGQGTRLTVV.

The genes are TRBV7-2 and TRBJ2-5, with TRBD2 identical over 8 bases. Germline V gives CDR1 SGHTA, CDR2 FQGNSA. V trimming: 5 bases; J trimming: 5 bases; junction bases outside the gene matches: 7. The CDR3 totals 14 residues. In DNA, the CDR3 is TGTGCCAGCAGCCTCGGGACTAGACTGGAGACCCAGTACTTC. Translation gives CASSLGTRLETQYF. The whole variable domain, remainder taken from reference TRBV7-2 and TRBJ2-5, is GAGVSQSPSNKVTEKGKDVELRCDPISGHTALYWYRQSLGQGLEFLIYFQGNSAPDKSGLPSDRFSAERTGGSVSTLTIQRTQQEDSAVYLCASSLGTRLETQYFGPGTRLLVL.

The chain employs TRBV7-9 and TRBJ2-7, with 7 bases matching TRBD2. Germline V gene data show CDR1 as SEHNR and CDR2 as FQNEAQ (reference sequence). The CDR3 loop spans 14 amino acids. Trimming took 5 bases from V and 2 from J; bases not matched to a gene: 6. DNA of the CDR3: TGTGCCAGCAGCCCTAGCGGAGCCCCCTACGAGCAGTACTTC. Its protein is CASSPSGAPYEQYF.

The CDR3, as DNA: TGTGCCAGCAGCTTATTGGCAGGCCACGAGCAGTACTTC. Its protein is CASSLLAGHEQYF. The V call is TRBV11-2, the J call TRBJ2-7; D call uncertain. The CDR3 loop spans 13 amino acids. The germline V and J ends were trimmed by 2 bases and 5 bases, with 10 bases remaining between them. Per the germline V gene, CDR1 is SGHAT and CDR2 is FQNNGV.

V gene TRBV6-5 combines with J gene TRBJ2-2; 8 bases agree with TRBD2. CDR3 length equals 16 residues. With 0 bases clipped from V and 5 bases from J, the junction kept 5 bases outside the gene matches. Germline loops: CDR1 MNHEY, CDR2 SVGAGI. The CDR3 sequence is CASSYSPAGVTGELFF. The CDR3 coding sequence is TGTGCCAGCAGTTACTCTCCAGCGGGAGTGACCGGGGAGCTGTTTTTT.

This chain uses TRBV7-2 with TRBJ2-3; 10 bases are a match to TRBD2. CDR3 length: 15 residues. V gave up 3 bases and J gave up 2 bases; unmatched junction bases: 2. CDR1 and CDR2 (germline): SGHTA, FQGNSA. CDR3 region: CASSLGLAFTDTQYF. In DNA form, the CDR3 reads TGTGCCAGCAGCTTGGGACTAGCGTTCACAGATACGCAGTATTTT.

This clone was seen a few times. The CDR3 region is CATSDPGTGNQPQHF. The CDR3 region has the DNA TGTGCCACCAGTGATCCGGGGACAGGAAATCAGCCCCAGCATTTT. The J gene is TRBJ1-5, the V gene TRBV24-1; 8 positions match TRBD1. This CDR3 comprises 15 residues. Germline values: CDR1 KGHDR, CDR2 SFDVKD. V lost 3 bases and J lost 4; bases outside the gene matches: 4.

The chain recombines TRBV11-1 with TRBJ2-7; TRBD2 aligns across 9 bases. J lost 4 bases, V lost 5 bases, and 3 bases had no gene match. This CDR3 has 13 amino acids. Germline values: CDR1 SGHAT, CDR2 FQDESV (reference sequence). The CDR3 protein is CASSRSGSYEQYF. Here the CDR3 DNA reads TGTGCCAGCAGCCGTAGCGGGAGTTACGAGCAGTACTTC.

The chain joins TRBV28 to TRBJ1-1, with D possibly matching TRBD1 (5 bases). The germline V gene has CDR1 MDHEN and CDR2 SYDVKM. Trimming took 7 bases from V and 5 from J, leaving 14 bases between them. This CDR3 region has 13 residues. The CDR3 DNA is TGTGCCAGCAAGGGCGGGGCGGGGACTGAAGCTTTCTTT. Translation gives CASKGGAGTEAFF.

The chain recombines TRBV3-1 (or the pseudogene TRBV3-2) with TRBJ1-2, with TRBD1 matching 9 bases. Germline V gene sequence: CDR1 LGHDT, CDR2 YNNKEL (reference sequence). V lost 4 bases and J lost 6; bases outside the gene matches: 12. CDR3 size: 16 residues. CDR3 amino acids: CASSRVGTGMSHGYTF. In DNA form, the CDR3 reads TGTGCCAGCAGCCGAGTCGGGACAGGGATGAGCCATGGCTACACCTTC.

This chain joins TRBV7-8 and TRBJ2-1; TRBD2 aligns across 9 bases. Germline-derived CDR1 and CDR2 are SGHVS and FQNEAQ. The CDR3 is made up of 16 amino acids. V dropped 2 bases and J dropped 9; count of bases not matched to a gene: 11. Here the CDR3 DNA reads TGTGCCAGCAGCTTAATTGCTAGCGGGATAGGTGGTGAGCAGTTCTTC. This codes for CASSLIASGIGGEQFF.

The chain employs TRBV29-1 and TRBJ2-7, with 7 bases identical to TRBD1. Germline V gene data show CDR1 as SQVTM and CDR2 as ANQGSEA. This CDR3 is 12 amino acids long. J gave up 6 bases and V 7 bases, and 9 bases lay outside the gene matches. CDR3 coding DNA: TGCAGCGCTAAGGGGCAGGGGGTCGAGCAGTACTTC. The encoded protein is CSAKGQGVEQYF.

The rearrangement uses TRBV5-5 and TRBJ1-2; 10 nucleotides line up with TRBD1. Trimming took 3 bases from V and 12 from J; bases not matched to a gene: 14. Per the germline V gene, CDR1 is SGHKS and CDR2 is YYEKEE (reference sequence). The CDR3 contains 15 residues. The CDR3 region is CASSSPGQGFMRHTF. DNA of the CDR3: TGTGCCAGCAGCTCCCCGGGACAGGGGTTTATGCGCCACACCTTC. The variable domain in full, with the rest retrieved from reference TRBV5-5 and TRBJ1-2, is DAGVTQSPTHLIKTRGQQVTLRCSPISGHKSVSWYQQVLGQGPQFIFQYYEKEERGRGNFPDRFSARQFPNYSSELNVNALLLGDSALYLCASSSPGQGFMRHTFGSGTRLTVV.

The rearrangement uses TRBV18 and TRBJ2-7; TRBD1 matches at 7 bases. Per germline, CDR1 KGHSH and CDR2 LQKENI. This CDR3 spans 15 amino acids. V was clipped by 2 bases and J by 2 bases; unmatched bases: 6. This chain's CDR3 is CASSPYRGTTYEQYF. The CDR3 nucleotides are TGTGCCAGCTCACCATACAGGGGTACCACCTACGAGCAGTACTTC.